The clone carrying this TCR beta chain was observed a handful of times. The antigen remains unidentified. TCR alpha and beta CDR3 regions were amplified from RNA using iRepertoire nested multiplex PCR. Each CDR3 protein gets one entry after TCRdb re-called the multiplex PCR reads with MiXCR. The data hold 300,000 to 400,000 distinct CDR3 sequences, with about two fifths observed a single time. Germline V gene sequence: CDR1 MGHDK, CDR2 SYGVNS. This CDR3 has 15 amino acids. V lost 1 base, J lost 8 bases, and 5 bases stayed unmatched. The entry originates in a study of glioma-infiltrating T cells. Study overall: Dexamethasone exposure before glioma surgery was limited to six or fewer days. Around 1 million peripheral T cells were targeted at about 4- to 10-fold coverage. Whole-study findings and limits: Patients with low tissue-blood divergence carried a signature set of shared blood CDR3 motifs. Gliomas, especially low-grade, showed above-expected tissue-blood divergence; non-neoplastic patients showed below.

The sequenced sample consisted of glioma tissue, nonneoplastic brain tissue, or PBMCs (not recorded which). This chain links TRBV25-1 with TRBJ2-1, with 10 bases that match TRBD2. The sequence derives from a human donor with low-grade glioma or glioblastoma, undergoing nonglioma brain surgery, or in good health (not recorded which). The DNA of the CDR3 is TGTGCCAGCAGTGAATGGGCTAGCGGGAGCGATGAGCAGTTCTTC. This translates into CASSEWASGSDEQFF.